This TCR beta chain was sequenced during a study of regulatory T cells in long-lasting Graves disease. In the study overall: The antithyroid drugs taken by newly diagnosed Graves' patients had been used for under 3 months.

Arm-PCR with iRepertoire HTBI primers amplified the CDR3 regions for these TCR beta libraries. TCRdb analysed the multiplex PCR reads with MiXCR anew, one entry per CDR3 protein. This table holds under 300,000 distinct CDR3 sequences, around 20% found once. Specified time point: newly diagnosed GD, antithyroid drugs for less than 3 months. After RNA was extracted from PBMCs, the TCR library was made from it. Graves' disease diagnosis used American Thyroid Association guidelines. From germline, CDR1 is DFQATT and CDR2 SNEGSKA (reference sequence). CDR3 length: 15 amino acids. Trimming removed 6 bases at V and 4 bases at J, with 18 bases between.

This sequence was found in a female donor with Graves disease. The sample here was peripheral blood mononuclear cells (PBMCs), taken at new diagnosis, from a patient treated with antithyroid drugs. The rearrangement uses TRBV20-1 and TRBJ1-4; D is perhaps TRBD1 (5 bases). The CDR3 bases are TGCAGTGCCACCTGGGGGGGGAGCTATAATGAAAAACTGTTTTTT. It codes for CSATWGGSYNEKLFF.